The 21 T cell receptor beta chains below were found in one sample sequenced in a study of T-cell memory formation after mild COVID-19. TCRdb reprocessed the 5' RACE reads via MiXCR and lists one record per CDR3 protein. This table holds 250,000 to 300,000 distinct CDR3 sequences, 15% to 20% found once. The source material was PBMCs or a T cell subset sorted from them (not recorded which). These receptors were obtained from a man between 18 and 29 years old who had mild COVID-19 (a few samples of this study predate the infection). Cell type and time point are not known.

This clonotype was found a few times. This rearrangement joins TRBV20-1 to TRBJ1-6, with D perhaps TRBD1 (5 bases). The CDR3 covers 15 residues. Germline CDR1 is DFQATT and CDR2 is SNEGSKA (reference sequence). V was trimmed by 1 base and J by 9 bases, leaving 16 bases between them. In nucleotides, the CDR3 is TGCAGTGCTAGAGGAAGTCAGGGTACGGTTTCACCCCTCCACTTT. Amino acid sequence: CSARGSQGTVSPLHF.

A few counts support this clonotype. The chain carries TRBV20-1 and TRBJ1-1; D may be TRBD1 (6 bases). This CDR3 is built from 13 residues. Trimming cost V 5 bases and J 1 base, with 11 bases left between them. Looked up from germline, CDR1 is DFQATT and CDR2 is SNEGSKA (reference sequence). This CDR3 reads CSAGGRRNTEAFF. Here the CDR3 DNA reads TGCAGTGCTGGGGGCAGGAGGAACACTGAAGCTTTCTTT.

CDR3 region: CASSSDTRGETQYF. The CDR3 bases are TGTGCCAGCAGTTCCGACACTAGGGGGGAGACCCAGTACTTC. This chain uses TRBV6-6 with TRBJ2-5; possible D gene TRBD1, 6 bases. Germline values: CDR1 MNHNY, CDR2 SVGAGI (reference sequence). V was trimmed by 4 bases and J by 5 bases, leaving 14 bases between them. The CDR3 has 14 amino acids.

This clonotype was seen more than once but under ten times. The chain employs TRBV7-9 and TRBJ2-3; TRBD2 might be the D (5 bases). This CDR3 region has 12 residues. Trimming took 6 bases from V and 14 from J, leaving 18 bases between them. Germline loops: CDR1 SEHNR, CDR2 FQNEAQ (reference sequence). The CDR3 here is CASSPTRGDWYF. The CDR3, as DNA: TGTGCCAGCAGTCCGACTCGGGGTGATTGGTATTTT.

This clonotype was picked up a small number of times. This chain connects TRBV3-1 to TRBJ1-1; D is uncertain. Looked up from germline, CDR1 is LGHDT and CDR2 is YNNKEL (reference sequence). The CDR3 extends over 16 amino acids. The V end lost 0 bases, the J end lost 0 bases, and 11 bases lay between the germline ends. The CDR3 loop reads CASSQDWGGLNTEAFF. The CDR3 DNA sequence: TGTGCCAGCAGCCAAGATTGGGGAGGGTTGAACACTGAAGCTTTCTTT.

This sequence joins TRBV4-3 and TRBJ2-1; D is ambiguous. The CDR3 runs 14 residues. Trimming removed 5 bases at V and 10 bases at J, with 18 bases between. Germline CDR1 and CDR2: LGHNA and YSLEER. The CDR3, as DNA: TGCGCCAGCAGCAAAGGTATAGGTCTGGGGGAGCAGTTCTTC. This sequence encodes CASSKGIGLGEQFF.

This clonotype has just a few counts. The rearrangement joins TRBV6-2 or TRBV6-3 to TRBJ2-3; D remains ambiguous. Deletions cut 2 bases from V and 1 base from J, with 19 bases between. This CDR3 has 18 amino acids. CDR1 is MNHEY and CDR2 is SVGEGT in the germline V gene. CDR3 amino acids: CASSYQTRSATGTDTQYF. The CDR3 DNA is TGTGCCAGCAGTTACCAAACCCGTTCGGCTACCGGCACAGATACGCAGTATTTT.

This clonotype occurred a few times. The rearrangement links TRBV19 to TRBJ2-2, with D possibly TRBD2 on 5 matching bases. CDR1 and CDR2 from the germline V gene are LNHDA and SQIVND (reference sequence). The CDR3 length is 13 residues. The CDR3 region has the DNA TGTGCTACTAGAATCGGGAACACCGGGGAGCTGTTTTTT. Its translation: CATRIGNTGELFF.

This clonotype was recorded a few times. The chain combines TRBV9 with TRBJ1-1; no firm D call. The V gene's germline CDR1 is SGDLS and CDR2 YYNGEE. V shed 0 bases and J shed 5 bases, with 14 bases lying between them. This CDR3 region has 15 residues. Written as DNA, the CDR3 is TGTGCCAGCAGCGTAGGTGAGGTGATGGGAACTGAAGCTTTCTTT. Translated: CASSVGEVMGTEAFF. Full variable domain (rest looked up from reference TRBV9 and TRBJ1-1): DSGVTQTPKHLITATGQRVTLRCSPRSGDLSVYWYQQSLDQGLQFLIQYYNGEERAKGNILERFSAQQFPDLHSELNLSSLELGDSALYFCASSVGEVMGTEAFFGQGTRLTVV.

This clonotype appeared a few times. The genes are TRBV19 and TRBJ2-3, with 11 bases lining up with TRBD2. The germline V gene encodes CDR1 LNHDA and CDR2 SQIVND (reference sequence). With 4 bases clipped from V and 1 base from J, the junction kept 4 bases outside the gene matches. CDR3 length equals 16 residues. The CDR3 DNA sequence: TGTGCCAGTAGTACTCGGACTAGCGGGCGCACAGATACGCAGTATTTT. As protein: CASSTRTSGRTDTQYF.

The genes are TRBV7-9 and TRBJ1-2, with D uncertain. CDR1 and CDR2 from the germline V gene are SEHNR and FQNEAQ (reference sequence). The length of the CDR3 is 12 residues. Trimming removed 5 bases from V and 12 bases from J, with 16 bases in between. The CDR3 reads CASSPRTARDTF. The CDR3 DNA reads TGTGCCAGCAGCCCGCGGACGGCTCGGGACACCTTC.

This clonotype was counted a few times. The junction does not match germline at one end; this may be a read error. The CDR3 DNA follows: TGTGCTAGCAGCCCCCTCCCGGGGTACAATACGCAGTATTTT. This gives the protein CASSPLPGYNTQYF. This rearrangement joins TRBV7-7 to TRBJ2-3; maybe TRBD2 (5 bases). Germline assignment: CDR1 SSHAT and CDR2 FNYEAQ (reference sequence). This CDR3 region has 14 residues.

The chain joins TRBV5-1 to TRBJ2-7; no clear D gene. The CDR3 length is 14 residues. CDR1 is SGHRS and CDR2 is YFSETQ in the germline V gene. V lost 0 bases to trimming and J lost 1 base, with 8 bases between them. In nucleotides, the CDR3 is TGCGCCAGCAGCTTGGGGGGTGGATCCTACGAGCAGTACTTC. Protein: CASSLGGGSYEQYF.

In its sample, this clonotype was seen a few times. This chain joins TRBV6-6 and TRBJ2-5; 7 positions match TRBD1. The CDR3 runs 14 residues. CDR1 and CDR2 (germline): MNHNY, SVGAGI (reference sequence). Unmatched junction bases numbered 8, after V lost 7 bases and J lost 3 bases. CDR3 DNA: TGTGCCAGCACCCCGCACGACAGGGAAGAGACCCAGTACTTC. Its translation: CASTPHDREETQYF.

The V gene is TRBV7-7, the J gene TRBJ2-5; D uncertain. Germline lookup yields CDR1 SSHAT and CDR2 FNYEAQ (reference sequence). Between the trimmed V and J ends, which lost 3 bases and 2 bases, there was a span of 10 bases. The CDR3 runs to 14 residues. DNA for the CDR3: TGTGCCAGCAGCTTGTTGGGGAAACAAGAGACCCAGTACTTC. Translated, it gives CASSLLGKQETQYF.

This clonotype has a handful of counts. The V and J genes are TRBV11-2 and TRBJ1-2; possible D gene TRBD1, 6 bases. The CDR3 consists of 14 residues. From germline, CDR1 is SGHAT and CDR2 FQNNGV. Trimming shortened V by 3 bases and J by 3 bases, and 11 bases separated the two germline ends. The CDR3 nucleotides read TGTGCCAGCAGCTTTCAGGCAGGGGACTATGGCTACACCTTC. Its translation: CASSFQAGDYGYTF.

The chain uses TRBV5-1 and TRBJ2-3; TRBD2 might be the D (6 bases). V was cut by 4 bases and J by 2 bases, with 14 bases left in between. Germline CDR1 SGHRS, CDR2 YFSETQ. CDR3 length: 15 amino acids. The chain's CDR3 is CASSNLGRDTDTQYF. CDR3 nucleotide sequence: TGCGCCAGCAGCAACCTGGGGCGGGACACAGATACGCAGTATTTT.

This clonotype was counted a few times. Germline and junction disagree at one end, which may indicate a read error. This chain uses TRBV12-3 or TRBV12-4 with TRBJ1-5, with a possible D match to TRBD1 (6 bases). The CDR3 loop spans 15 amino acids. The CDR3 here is CVSSPPGAGNQPQHF. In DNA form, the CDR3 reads TGTGTCAGCAGTCCCCCAGGGGCGGGCAATCAGCCCCAGCATTTT.

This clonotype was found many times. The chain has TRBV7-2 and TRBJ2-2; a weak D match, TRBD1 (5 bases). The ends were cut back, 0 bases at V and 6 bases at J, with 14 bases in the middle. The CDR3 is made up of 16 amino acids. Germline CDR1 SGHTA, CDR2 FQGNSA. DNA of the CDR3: TGTGCCAGCAGCTTAGCCACAGCCTGGGGCGCCGGGGAGCTGTTTTTT. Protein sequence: CASSLATAWGAGELFF.

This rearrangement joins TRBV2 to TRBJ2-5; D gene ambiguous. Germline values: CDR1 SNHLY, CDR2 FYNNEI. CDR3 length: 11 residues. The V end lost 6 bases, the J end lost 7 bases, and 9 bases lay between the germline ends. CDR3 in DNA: TGTGCCAGCAGCCAGGCTTGGACCCAGTACTTC. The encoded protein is CASSQAWTQYF.

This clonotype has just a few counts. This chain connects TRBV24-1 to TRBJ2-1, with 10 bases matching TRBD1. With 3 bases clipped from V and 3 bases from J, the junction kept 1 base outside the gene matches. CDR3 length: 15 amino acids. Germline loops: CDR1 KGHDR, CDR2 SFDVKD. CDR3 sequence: CATSDRTGGYNEQFF. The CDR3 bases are TGTGCCACCAGTGATCGGACAGGGGGCTACAATGAGCAGTTCTTC.